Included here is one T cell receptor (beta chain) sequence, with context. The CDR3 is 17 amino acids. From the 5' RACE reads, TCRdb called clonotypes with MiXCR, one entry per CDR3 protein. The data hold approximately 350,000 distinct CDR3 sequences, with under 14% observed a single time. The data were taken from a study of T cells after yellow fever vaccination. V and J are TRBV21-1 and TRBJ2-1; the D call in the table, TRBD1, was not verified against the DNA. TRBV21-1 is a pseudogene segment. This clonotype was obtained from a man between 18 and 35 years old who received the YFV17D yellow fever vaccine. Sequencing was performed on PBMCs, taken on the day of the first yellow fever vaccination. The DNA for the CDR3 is TGTGCCAGCAGCACCCCCGGGGGACAGGGGGATCTGGATGAGCAGTTCTTC. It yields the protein CASSTPGGQGDLDEQFF.